This TCR beta chain was retrieved from a study of beta chain features in type 1 diabetes (dated by TCRdb to the late 2010s). Describing the broader study: No differences in mean age, gender distribution, total cell number or subset yield were found between patients and healthy donors. A total of 85 million to 140 million sorted cells were examined across all samples, and the number of cells per subset was strongly correlated with RNA yield. In the study, TCRB repertoires of sorted circulating CD4+ T cell subsets from recently diagnosed type 1 diabetes patients were compared with those of matched healthy donors. Regulatory and stem cell-like memory subsets were isolated from only 8 patients and 8 healthy donors, whereas naive and central memory subsets came from all 30 or so donors.

The entire amount of isolated RNA was reverse transcribed using the High Capacity cDNA Reverse Transcription Kit, so the sequenced TCRB transcripts were expressed ones. Naive, central memory and regulatory T cell samples underwent deep immunoSEQ sequencing, averaging about 3.57 million total reads per sample. After sorted cells were lysed in RLT buffer, RNA was extracted with DNase-treated RNeasy Micro or Mini kits, with the choice depending on cell number. To prevent cross-contamination, each cell subset was processed individually, whereas patient and healthy donor samples were processed jointly. The immunoSEQ multiplex PCR was used to amplify TCRB sequences from cDNA, generating 87-bp fragments that spanned the CDR3 region. Sequencing of the amplicons was performed on the Illumina HiSeq platform. Under the source paper's analysis protocol: Synthetic template baselines were used to correct PCR bias computationally, reads within Hamming distance 2 were collapsed together, and singletons that could not be merged were discarded. Reads were aligned against IMGT so that V, D and J genes, CDR3 length and insertions or deletions at six rearrangement sites could be assigned. Within each subset, clonotype counts were normalized to sorted cell number, after which true diversity and Gini coefficients were computed with the tcR R package. Repertoire sharing was quantified using the overlap coefficient calculated on TCRB nucleotide sequences. Out-of-frame TCRB sequences from naive cells were analyzed to stand in for the pre-selection repertoire. The immuneACCESS repertoire file appears here via TCRdb, limited to in-frame rearrangements. These files lack a portion of the clones; in checked studies, under half of the deficit traces to unresolved V genes, and the cause of the others is not known. V, J and clone size reflect that table, while D and trimming were determined from the DNA. The sample yields roughly 730,000 clones; around an eighth were counted once. Less than 0.025% of the sample is taken by the ten largest.

Reading from cysteine to phenylalanine, the CDR3 counts 13 amino acids. The DNA shown is the 39-base CDR3, in frame from base 1. V lost 1 base and J lost 0 bases; the stretch between them is 4 bases long. Looking up the germline V gene yields CDR1 MDHEN and CDR2 SYDVKM. Each donor gave one peripheral blood draw, about 100 mL on average, collected into heparinised tubes. A BD FACSAria II was used to sort naive, central memory, regulatory and stem cell-like memory CD4+ T cells with a panel that included CD45RO, CCR7, CD25, CD127, CD95 and CD27. Purity was above 95% for every sorted population. PBMCs were separated immediately by Lymphoprep density gradient centrifugation and were stained directly, without being cultured. To minimize batch effects, samples were stained and sorted in pairs, one healthy donor with one patient per experiment. Remarks on this clone: The target of this receptor is not known. No base quality information exists; no much larger clone differs at one position.

The investigation overall reported the following: Because cDNA rather than genomic DNA was sequenced, highly expressing activated cells could have been over-represented, although no difference in activation and CD3 levels was found between groups. Only small numbers of individuals were included in the HLA sub-analyses, which left unresolved whether HLA type had any influence on TCRB rearrangement. Naive, central memory and regulatory TCRB repertoires appeared to be more alike among patients than among healthy donors. In all four CD4+ subsets, TCRB CDR3 length was moderately but significantly shorter in type 1 diabetes patients. Patients with type 1 diabetes made fewer insertions and deleted more nucleotides at VDJ recombination sites, implying thymic rearrangement abnormalities. Shorter templates might have been favored by PCR, but patient and control samples were amplified and corrected together, so both groups would have been affected equally by any skew.

Sequenced sample: naive CD4+ T cells from blood. The sample's cell subset or site label is to be understood as: true naive CD4+ T cells. The TCR comes from a man younger than 35 with type 1 diabetes. Recombination connected TRBV28 to TRBJ2-7, with no confident D gene call. For the CDR3, the sequence is CASSLSVSYEQYF. The DNA is as follows: TGTGCCAGCAGTTTATCAGTCTCCTACGAGCAGTACTTC.